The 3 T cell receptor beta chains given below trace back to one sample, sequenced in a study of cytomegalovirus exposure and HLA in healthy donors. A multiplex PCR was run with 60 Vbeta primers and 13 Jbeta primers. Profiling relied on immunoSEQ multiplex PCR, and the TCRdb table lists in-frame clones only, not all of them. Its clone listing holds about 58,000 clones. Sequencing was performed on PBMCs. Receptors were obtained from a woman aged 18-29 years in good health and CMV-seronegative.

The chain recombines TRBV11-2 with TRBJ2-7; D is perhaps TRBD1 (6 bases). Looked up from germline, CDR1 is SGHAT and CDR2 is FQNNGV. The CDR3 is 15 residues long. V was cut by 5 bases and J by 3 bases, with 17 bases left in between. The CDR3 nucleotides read TGTGCCAGCAGCCCTCGAATCCGGGACATCTACGAGCAGTACTTC. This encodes CASSPRIRDIYEQYF.

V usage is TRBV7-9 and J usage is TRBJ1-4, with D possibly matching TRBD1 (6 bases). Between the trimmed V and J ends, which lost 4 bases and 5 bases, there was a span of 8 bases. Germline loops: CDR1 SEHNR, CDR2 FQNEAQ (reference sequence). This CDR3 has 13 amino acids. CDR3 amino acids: CASSYGQNEKLFF. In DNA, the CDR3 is TGTGCCAGCAGCTACGGACAGAATGAAAAACTGTTTTTT.

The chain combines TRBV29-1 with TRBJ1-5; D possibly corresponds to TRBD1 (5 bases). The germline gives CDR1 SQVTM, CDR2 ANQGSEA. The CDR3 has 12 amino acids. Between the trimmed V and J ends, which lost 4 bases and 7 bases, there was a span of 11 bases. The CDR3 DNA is TGCAGCGTTGGGGGCTTATCCCAGCCCCAGCATTTT. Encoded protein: CSVGGLSQPQHF.